This T cell receptor (beta chain) was sequenced during a study of cytomegalovirus exposure and HLA in healthy donors. PCR used 60 Vbeta primers and 13 Jbeta primers. Assay: immunoSEQ multiplex PCR; the TCRdb copy retains only in-frame clones and omits some. The sample has some 140,000 clones; approximately 79% are singletons. J was trimmed by 7 bases and V by 5 bases; bases with no gene match: 3. The germline V gene encodes CDR1 SGHTA and CDR2 FQGTGA. The CDR3 loop spans 14 amino acids. V usage is TRBV7-3 and J usage is TRBJ2-2, with 11 bases fitting TRBD1. Material: PBMCs. The sequence came from a man aged 35-49 years in good health and CMV-seropositive. The CDR3 DNA follows: TGTGCCAGCAGCCCGGGACAGGGGGTCGGGGAGCTGTTTTTT. Translation: CASSPGQGVGELFF.